Following are 11 T cell receptor beta chains from one sample sequenced in a study of radiotherapy plus CTLA-4 blockade in lung cancer. Some clones are missing from TCRdb's copy, which holds only in-frame ones; the method was immunoSEQ multiplex PCR. Counted here are 85,000 to 100,000 clones, approximately 86% occurring once; the ten biggest clones make up approximately 15%. Sequenced here: peripheral blood, sampled from a patient treated with radiotherapy plus ipilimumab. These receptors were collected from a human donor with non-small cell lung cancer that progressed on radiotherapy plus ipilimumab.

The chain combines TRBV7-2 with TRBJ2-7; no firm D call. Germline CDR1 is SGHTA and CDR2 is FQGNSA. Trimming took off 3 bases at V and 1 base at J, with 10 bases between the two ends. The CDR3 runs to 14 residues. The CDR3 region has the DNA TGTGCCAGCAGCTTCCAGGAGCCGTCCTACGAGCAGTACTTC. Translation gives CASSFQEPSYEQYF. The variable domain in full, with the rest retrieved from reference TRBV7-2 and TRBJ2-7, is GAGVSQSPSNKVTEKGKDVELRCDPISGHTALYWYRQSLGQGLEFLIYFQGNSAPDKSGLPSDRFSAERTGGSVSTLTIQRTQQEDSAVYLCASSFQEPSYEQYFGPGTRLTVT.

This chain connects TRBV11-2 to TRBJ2-1; the D is unclear. The CDR3 runs 15 residues. Germline V CDR1 and CDR2: SGHAT, FQNNGV. V shed 5 bases and J shed 0 bases, with 11 bases lying between them. The CDR3 nucleotides are TGTGCCAGCAGCCTTGCTAGGAGCTCCTACAATGAGCAGTTCTTC. This codes for CASSLARSSYNEQFF.

V gene TRBV6-1 combines with J gene TRBJ2-3; D possibly corresponds to TRBD1 (5 bases). Germline values: CDR1 MNHNS, CDR2 SASEGT. The CDR3 has 15 amino acids. V was trimmed by 2 bases and J by 1 base, leaving 10 bases between them. The chain's CDR3 is CASSETVGRTDTQYF. CDR3 DNA: TGTGCCAGCAGTGAAACCGTGGGGCGCACAGATACGCAGTATTTT.

The rearrangement links TRBV9 to TRBJ2-1, with a possible D match to TRBD1 (6 bases). Germline V CDR1 and CDR2: SGDLS, YYNGEE. This CDR3 is 16 amino acids long. Trimming cost V 5 bases and J 11 bases, with 26 bases left between them. The CDR3 DNA reads as TGTGCCAGCAGGCTCCCTGGGGGCACCTACAATGAGAAGCAGTTCTTC. Its protein is CASRLPGGTYNEKQFF.

This clone was seen just once. This chain joins TRBV7-8 and TRBJ2-7, with 12 bases aligning to TRBD1. The CDR3 contains 15 residues. Germline loops: CDR1 SGHVS, CDR2 FQNEAQ. V lost 0 bases to trimming and J lost 7 bases; unmatched junction nucleotides: 4. This CDR3 reads CASSLAGTGGGEQYF. CDR3 coding DNA: TGTGCCAGCAGCTTAGCCGGGACAGGGGGCGGGGAGCAGTACTTC. Based on the CDR3 plus reference TRBV7-8 and TRBJ2-7, the full variable domain is GAGVSQSPRYKVAKRGQDVALRCDPISGHVSLFWYQQALGQGPEFLTYFQNEAQLDKSGLPSDRFFAERPEGSVSTLKIQRTQQEDSAVYLCASSLAGTGGGEQYFGPGTRLTVT.

In its sample, this clone was seen a few times. V and J are TRBV7-3 and TRBJ1-5; D not certain. Germline loops: CDR1 SGHTA, CDR2 FQGTGA. There are 14 residues in the CDR3. V dropped 6 bases and J dropped 3 bases, with 12 bases sitting between them. In DNA, the CDR3 is TGTGCCAGCAGTCATTGTAGGGTCAATCAGCCCCAGCATTTT. Its translation is CASSHCRVNQPQHF.

In this sample, this clone turned up a few times. The CDR3 region is CAISEGTSGVSYNEQFF. The CDR3 DNA follows: TGTGCCATCAGTGAGGGGACTAGCGGGGTGAGCTACAATGAGCAGTTCTTC. This chain joins TRBV10-3 and TRBJ2-1; TRBD2 aligns across 13 bases. Germline lookup yields CDR1 ENHRY and CDR2 SYGVKD. With V trimmed by 2 bases and J by 3 bases, 4 bases remained unmatched. The CDR3 extends over 17 amino acids.

The rearrangement joins TRBV7-2 to TRBJ1-3; D is unresolved. This CDR3 is built from 11 residues. V lost 3 bases, J lost 4 bases, and 1 base lay in between. Germline CDR1 reads SGHTA; CDR2 reads FQGNSA. CDR3 sequence: CASSFGNTIYF. The CDR3 nucleotides read TGTGCCAGCAGCTTCGGAAACACCATATATTTT.

The gene calls are TRBV10-3 and TRBJ2-7; D tentatively fits TRBD1 or TRBD2 (5 bases each). The V gene lost 7 bases and the J gene lost 6 bases, with 25 bases spanning the gap. The length of the CDR3 is 16 residues. CDR1 is ENHRY and CDR2 is SYGVKD in the germline V gene. CDR3 loop: CAITTRPNRGLSEQYF. CDR3 nucleotides: TGTGCCATCACCACCAGACCGAATCGGGGCCTTAGCGAGCAGTACTTC.

The J gene is TRBJ2-2, the V gene TRBV28; 12 positions agree with TRBD1. The trim removed 4 bases at V and 4 bases at J, leaving 7 bases unmatched. In germline, CDR1 is MDHEN, CDR2 SYDVKM. CDR3 length: 17 residues. CDR3 bases: TGTGCCAGCAGTTCCTACGGGACAGGGGGCTTCACCGGGGAGCTGTTTTTT. This codes for CASSSYGTGGFTGELFF.

J is TRBJ2-2 and V is TRBV7-6; D unresolved. The V gene's germline CDR1 is SGHVS and CDR2 FNYEAQ. Between the trimmed V and J ends, which lost 0 bases and 5 bases, there was a span of 10 bases. This CDR3 contains 15 residues. DNA for the CDR3: TGTGCCAGCAGCTTAGCAGACACCGGGACCGGGGAGCTGTTTTTT. It encodes CASSLADTGTGELFF.